This TCR beta chain was sequenced for a study of cytomegalovirus exposure and HLA in healthy donors. The PCR was carried out with 60 Vbeta primers and 13 Jbeta primers. Repertoires were generated with immunoSEQ multiplex PCR, while TCRdb's copy carries only in-frame clones and drops some. This table holds fewer than 200,000 clones, approximately 80% found once. The germline V gene has CDR1 SGHTA and CDR2 FQGTGA. V was shortened by 2 bases and J by 0 bases, with 10 bases between the two germline ends. The CDR3 is 16 residues long. This clonotype originated in a man aged 18 to 29 in good health and CMV-seropositive. Sequenced input: PBMCs. The V and J genes are TRBV7-3 and TRBJ2-2; D is ambiguous. For the CDR3, the DNA is TGTGCCAGCAGCTTATCGGGTGGCGCGAACACCGGGGAGCTGTTTTTT. As protein: CASSLSGGANTGELFF.